The present entry profiles one T cell receptor beta chain with its context. Its antigen is undetermined. V lost 4 bases and J lost 2, with 7 bases in between. The germline V gene encodes CDR1 MGHRA and CDR2 YSYEKL. This CDR3 region has 13 residues. This record comes from a study of a mutant IDH1 vaccine in newly diagnosed glioma. Looking at the study overall: Scheduled for weeks 1, 3, 5, 7, 11, 15, 19 and 23, eight vaccinations were given to patients.

Time point noted: week 5, during vaccination. Each dose of the vaccine consisted of 300 ug of mutant IDH1 20-mer peptide, with topical imiquimod. Produced via immunoSEQ multiplex PCR; TCRdb's table is partial and in-frame only. The sample consists of about 58,000 clones, 84% of them appearing once. The chain has TRBV4-1 and TRBJ2-3; D is undetermined. Sequencing used PBMCs, obtained from a glioma patient whose treatment included an IDH1 peptide vaccine. The origin of this receptor is a woman aged 45 to 65 with glioma. The CDR3 DNA reads as TGCGCCAGCAGCCCCGGATCCACAGATACGCAGTATTTT. Protein sequence: CASSPGSTDTQYF.